These 13 T cell receptor beta chains originate from one sample sequenced in a study of vaccination and CD4 T cells after COVID-19. With the Oncomine TCR Beta short-read assay, DNA from cultured CD4+ T cells was sequenced. TCRdb itself ran the PCR reads through MiXCR, one entry per CDR3 protein. This sample has 11,000 or so distinct CDR3 sequences, with around 30% found just once. The sample's treatment: roughly 11-day PBMC culture with coronavirus spike peptide pools or control peptides (ViraFEST assay). The antigens for these receptors are not known. Sequenced sample: cultured CD4+ T cells from blood. Receptors originate from a human donor with COVID-19.

This clonotype came up a few times. The J gene is TRBJ2-2, the V gene TRBV6-1, with D possibly TRBD1 on 5 matching bases. The CDR3 is made up of 15 amino acids. Per germline, CDR1 MNHNS and CDR2 SASEGT. Trimming left V 4 bases short and J 3 bases short, with 12 bases between. The DNA for the CDR3 is TGTGCCAGCAGTGGAAAGGGGCCTTACACCGGGGAGCTGTTTTTT. Translated, it gives CASSGKGPYTGELFF.

This clonotype has just a few counts. This chain connects TRBV5-1 to TRBJ2-5, with 8 nucleotides matching TRBD1. The germline V gene encodes CDR1 SGHRS and CDR2 YFSETQ. This CDR3 region has 14 residues. Losses at the gene ends were 2 bases for V and 5 bases for J; bases not matched to a gene: 5. The CDR3 coding sequence is TGCGCCAGCAGCTTCGGACAGGGCCAGGAGACCCAGTACTTC. It translates to CASSFGQGQETQYF.

This rearrangement joins TRBV6-4 to TRBJ1-2; unclear D gene. The CDR3 sequence is 17 residues long. The V end lost 4 bases, the J end lost 5 bases, and 23 bases lay between the germline ends. Looked up from germline, CDR1 is MRHNA and CDR2 is SNTAGT. This CDR3 reads CASSADPFPHRRYGYTF. CDR3 coding DNA: TGTGCCAGCAGTGCCGATCCGTTCCCCCACCGGCGTTATGGCTACACCTTC.

V is TRBV18 and J is TRBJ1-3; D remains ambiguous. The CDR3 extends over 15 amino acids. V was trimmed by 1 base and J by 1 base, leaving 8 bases between them. Looked up from germline, CDR1 is KGHSH and CDR2 is LQKENI. For the CDR3, the DNA is TGTGCCAGCTCACCACGGTTAGAATCTGGAAACACCATATATTTT. Its protein product is CASSPRLESGNTIYF. The whole variable domain, remainder taken from reference TRBV18 and TRBJ1-3, is NAGVMQNPRHLVRRRGQEARLRCSPMKGHSHVYWYRQLPEEGLKFMVYLQKENIIDESGMPKERFSAEFPKEGPSILRIQQVVRGDSAAYFCASSPRLESGNTIYFGEGSWLTVV.

This clonotype was seen more than once but under ten times. The gene calls are TRBV7-9 and TRBJ2-6, with D unresolved. V lost 3 bases and J 3 bases, leaving 9 bases between the germline ends. Germline V gene data show CDR1 as SEHNR and CDR2 as FQNEAQ (reference sequence). This CDR3 is 15 amino acids long. As DNA, the CDR3 is TGTGCCAGCAGCTTTACTATCTTTGGGGCCAACGTCCTGACTTTC. Translated: CASSFTIFGANVLTF.

This clonotype appeared a few times. The chain combines TRBV6-1 with TRBJ2-5, with D possibly being TRBD1 (6 bases). CDR3 length: 15 amino acids. V gave up 7 bases and J gave up 2 bases, with 17 bases separating them. Germline lookup yields CDR1 MNHNS and CDR2 SASEGT. The CDR3 loop reads CASNLQGSPQETQYF. DNA for the CDR3: TGTGCCAGCAACTTACAGGGTAGCCCTCAAGAGACCCAGTACTTC.

The chain recombines TRBV25-1 with TRBJ2-7; 10 nucleotides match TRBD1. The CDR3 loop spans 15 amino acids. CDR1 MGHDK and CDR2 SYGVNS come from the germline V gene. Losses at the gene ends were 3 bases for V and 2 bases for J; bases not matched to a gene: 4. The DNA of the CDR3 is TGTGCCAGCAGTGATCAGGACAGGGGGACCTACGAGCAGTACTTC. Amino acid sequence: CASSDQDRGTYEQYF.

This clonotype came up a few times. The chain uses TRBV11-2 and TRBJ2-1; 9 bases are shared with TRBD2. The CDR3 has 16 residues. Germline CDR1 is SGHAT and CDR2 is FQNNGV. J lost 2 bases, V lost 5 bases, and 7 bases had no gene match. Here the CDR3 reads CASSGGGAVTYNEQFF. CDR3 nucleotide sequence: TGTGCCAGCAGCGGCGGGGGGGCTGTTACCTACAATGAGCAGTTCTTC. Complete variable domain (other parts from reference TRBV11-2 and TRBJ2-1): EAGVAQSPRYKIIEKRQSVAFWCNPISGHATLYWYQQILGQGPKLLIQFQNNGVVDDSQLPKDRFSAERLKGVDSTLKIQPAKLEDSAVYLCASSGGGAVTYNEQFFGPGTRLTVL.

This clonotype was picked up a small number of times. This chain links TRBV25-1 with TRBJ1-6; no clear D gene. Germline V gene data show CDR1 as MGHDK and CDR2 as SYGVNS. V lost 8 bases and J lost 7, with 9 bases in between. The CDR3 loop spans 12 amino acids. CDR3 protein: CASSNPNSPLHF. The CDR3 DNA sequence: TGTGCCAGCTCGAATCCCAATTCACCCCTCCACTTT.

This clonotype was counted only a few times. A read error may account for a junction end that differs from germline. The chain combines TRBV7-7 with TRBJ2-2; 10 bases map to TRBD1. The CDR3 is 15 residues long. Germline CDR1 and CDR2: SSHAT and FNYEAQ (reference sequence). The CDR3 loop reads CASSSTGGDTGELFF. In DNA, the CDR3 is TGTGCTAGCAGCTCGACAGGGGGCGACACCGGGGAGCTGTTTTTT. The complete variable domain, with remaining parts taken from reference TRBV7-7 and TRBJ2-2, reads GAGVSQSPRYKVTKRGQDVTLRCDPISSHATLYWYQQALGQGPEFLTYFNYEAQPDKSGLPSDRFSAERPEGSISTLTIQRTEQRDSAMYRCASSSTGGDTGELFFGEGSRLTVL.

The V gene is TRBV7-2, the J gene TRBJ1-1; D uncertain. The V end was cut by 4 bases, the J end by 1 base, with 13 bases between. The CDR3 consists of 15 residues. Germline V CDR1 and CDR2: SGHTA, FQGNSA. The CDR3 is CASSYTTARNTEAFF. Written as DNA, the CDR3 is TGTGCCAGCAGCTATACTACAGCTAGGAACACTGAAGCTTTCTTT.

This clonotype appeared a single time. CDR3 amino acids: CASSLDAGGRETQYF. The DNA for the CDR3 is TGTGCCAGCAGCTTGGACGCGGGGGGGAGGGAGACCCAGTACTTC. The V gene is TRBV5-4, the J gene TRBJ2-5; 9 positions match TRBD2. The CDR3 runs 15 residues. Germline V lookup: CDR1 SGHNT, CDR2 YYREEE (reference sequence). The ends lost 0 bases at V and 5 bases at J; junction bases unmatched: 5.

This chain uses TRBV2 with TRBJ1-2; D not resolved. The germline V gene encodes CDR1 SNHLY and CDR2 FYNNEI. V was pared by 7 bases and J by 1 base, with 13 bases between. The CDR3 totals 14 residues. Here the CDR3 reads CASTETFGNYGYTF. The CDR3 DNA reads TGTGCCAGCACCGAGACTTTCGGTAACTATGGCTACACCTTC.